This T cell receptor beta chain stems from a study of human CD4 T cells and Enterobacteriaceae (dated by TCRdb to 2018 to 2020). Beyond this particular receptor, the publication reports: In ex vivo samples, clonotypes with broad cross-reactivity seemed more expanded than specific clonotypes, as 11 of 19 and most of the roughly 30 fell within the top 5%. The only basis for inferring the reactivity of ex vivo clonotypes was matching nucleotide sequences to CFSE-low cultures from the same donors.

In regard to this clone: Its binding antigen is unknown. No clone much larger than this one lies a single base away; base qualities are absent.

Memory CD4+ T cells, defined as all CD4+ cells other than CD45RA+CCR7+CD95- naive cells, were FACS-sorted on a FACSAria III to a purity of over 95%. Blood from healthy donors was obtained from blood donation centers in Switzerland. Total CD4+ T cells and monocytes were enriched by positive selection with CD4 and CD14 magnetic microbeads. CD8+, CD14+, CD16+, CD56+, CD19+ and CD25-bright cells were excluded prior to sorting. To assess in vivo expansion of bacteria-reactive clonotypes, total memory CD4+ T cells from a couple of blood donors were sequenced directly ex vivo. Peripheral blood mononuclear cells were isolated from donor blood using Ficoll-Paque Plus. Ex vivo total memory CD4+ samples were sequenced at deep level, with detection sensitivity of one cell in 200,000. Genomic DNA was extracted from cell pellets with the QIAamp DNA Micro Kit, and its quantity and purity were checked by spectrophotometry. The immunoSEQ multiplex PCR assay was used to amplify TCR Vbeta CDR3 regions. Sequencing of amplicons was performed on the Illumina HiSeq platform. The retrieved sequences were 87 nucleotides long and included the CDR3 region. The authors' pipeline ran thus. A clonotype was defined as a unique productive TCR Vbeta nucleotide sequence, quantified by productive template frequency from ImmunoSEQ Analyzer V3.0. A threshold at the top 5th percentile of each frequency-ranked repertoire was used to define expanded clonotypes. The R package fossil was used to compute repertoire overlap as Chao-Jaccard, and the R package MASS was used to visualize the overlap by nonmetric multidimensional scaling. TCRdb holds this immuneACCESS table with in-frame rearrangements only. Some clones are missing; in checked studies, unresolved V genes explain under half, and the rest has no known cause. V, J and clone size were drawn from that table, and D and trimming were deduced from the DNA. Counted in this sample were roughly 30,000 clones; almost 85% of them appeared once. Over 1.5% of the sample rests with the top ten.

Unmatched junction bases come to 8, with V trimmed by 0 bases and J by 6 bases. From a lookup of the germline V gene (reference sequence), CDR1 and CDR2 are LNHNV and YYDKDF. Including cysteine and phenylalanine, the CDR3 has 15 amino acids. Just CDR3 DNA is preserved here, 45 bases in frame from base 1. The sequenced sample was memory CD4+ T cells from blood. The sample's cell subset or site label, in plain terms: total memory CD4 T cells sorted directly ex vivo, unstimulated. The sequence links TRBV15 to TRBJ2-7; 7 central nucleotides agree with TRBD2. The clonotype originates from a human donor in good health. The DNA is as follows: TGTGCCACCAGCAGAGACAGGGCCGGGGGGTTCGAGCAGTACTTC. It codes for CATSRDRAGGFEQYF.